This T cell receptor (beta chain) stems from a study of T cell responses to AZD1222 COVID-19 vaccine. Study-level results: Spike-wide coverage was observed for vaccine-associated CD4 TCRs, with dominant responses at 160-218 and 743-854. Close to half of spike-specific TCRs reportedly recognize unmutated variant regions. The donor group comprised mostly white British people and more females; the analysis possibly underestimated clonal diversity. Baseline seropositives among AZD1222 recipients totaled only six or seven.

Profiled with immunoSEQ multiplex PCR; TCRdb holds only in-frame clones, not every one. Of about 160,000 clones detected, roughly nine tenths appear once; the ten largest clones hold about 4.6%. The CDR3 totals 13 residues. Germline V CDR1 and CDR2: MDHEN, SYDVKM. The junction had 8 bases not matched to a gene; V was cut back by 5 bases and J by 7 bases. As to this clone: Its target is unknown.

This chain links TRBV28 with TRBJ2-7; TRBD2 agrees at 7 bases. The sample in question was peripheral blood, obtained on day 0 of MenACWY control vaccination. The sequence was collected from an adult in good health. CDR3 residues: CASSEAGTGEQYF. The DNA for the CDR3 is TGTGCCAGCAGTGAAGCGGGAACGGGAGAGCAGTACTTC.